The 12 T cell receptor beta chains presented below share a single source sample, sequenced in a study of T-cell reconstitution after alpha-beta-depleted transplantation in children. It was with unique molecular identifiers that the TCRbeta library was prepared. TCRdb re-analysed the PCR reads in MiXCR, keeping a single row per CDR3 protein. Among about 350,000 distinct CDR3 sequences listed, 15% to 20% were seen once. The material was PBMCs, mostly from graft donor cells, obtained 360 days after TCRalphabeta/CD19-depleted stem cell transplant. All receptors derive from a male patient aged 2-10 years who had a stem cell transplant for acute lymphoblastic leukemia, so the T cells may come from the graft donor.

The CDR3 DNA reads TGTGCCAGCAGCGTAGGACCTACAGGGGGCTACGAGCAGTACTTC. Its protein product is CASSVGPTGGYEQYF. This chain joins TRBV9 and TRBJ2-7; the match to TRBD1 covers 8 bases. CDR1 is SGDLS and CDR2 is YYNGEE in the germline V gene. The CDR3 totals 15 residues. V lost 0 bases, J lost 3 bases, and 5 bases stayed unmatched.

This clonotype was observed at least ten times. V gene TRBV20-1 combines with J gene TRBJ2-1; D call uncertain. Germline assignment: CDR1 DFQATT and CDR2 SNEGSKA (reference sequence). The CDR3 totals 17 residues. V was trimmed by 1 base and J by 0 bases, leaving 16 bases between them. The CDR3 DNA reads TGCAGTGCTAGAGCCGCGGACCTCCAGAGCTCCTACAATGAGCAGTTCTTC. This encodes CSARAADLQSSYNEQFF.

The rearrangement joins TRBV5-5 to TRBJ2-2; 8 bases match TRBD1. The V segment lost 4 bases and the J segment 7 bases; nucleotides outside the gene matches: 9. The CDR3 consists of 15 residues. In germline, CDR1 is SGHKS, CDR2 YYEKEE (reference sequence). The DNA for the CDR3 is TGTGCCAGCAGCGCCCAGGGGGCGCACGGCGGGGAGCTGTTTTTT. This encodes CASSAQGAHGGELFF.

This clonotype has more than one count but fewer than ten. The chain has TRBV20-1 and TRBJ2-1; TRBD2 might be the D (6 bases). Germline V CDR1 and CDR2: DFQATT, SNEGSKA (reference sequence). The CDR3 consists of 15 residues. The V gene lost 1 base and the J gene lost 4 bases, with 14 bases spanning the gap. The CDR3 protein is CSARARRAQYNEQFF. The CDR3, as DNA: TGCAGTGCTAGAGCCCGGAGGGCCCAGTACAATGAGCAGTTCTTC.

The gene calls are TRBV11-1 and TRBJ2-6; TRBD1 might be the D (5 bases). This CDR3 spans 18 amino acids. Trimming left V 4 bases short and J 0 bases short, with 16 bases between. CDR1 and CDR2 (germline): SGHAT, FQDESV (reference sequence). The CDR3 nucleotides read TGTGCCAGCAGCTCCCGCCCCAGGGAATCCTCTGGGGCCAACGTCCTGACTTTC. As protein: CASSSRPRESSGANVLTF.

This clonotype was observed a few times. The rearrangement links TRBV12-3 or TRBV12-4 to TRBJ2-1; TRBD1 might be the D (7 bases). Trimming took off 5 bases at V and 0 bases at J, with 20 bases between the two ends. CDR3 size: 18 residues. CDR3 amino acids: CASSTSYRGAPSYNEQFF. CDR3 nucleotide sequence: TGTGCCAGCAGTACTAGCTACAGGGGCGCTCCCTCCTACAATGAGCAGTTCTTC.

The rearrangement uses TRBV7-2 and TRBJ2-6; possibly TRBD2 for D (6 bases). The V and J ends lost 0 bases and 0 bases respectively, with 15 bases between them. The CDR3 loop spans 19 amino acids. The germline V gene encodes CDR1 SGHTA and CDR2 FQGNSA. DNA for the CDR3: TGTGCCAGCAGCTTAGCGTTGGCGGGGTTCGGCTCTGGGGCCAACGTCCTGACTTTC. This encodes CASSLALAGFGSGANVLTF. Using reference TRBV7-2 and TRBJ2-6 for the parts outside the CDR3, the full variable domain is GAGVSQSPSNKVTEKGKDVELRCDPISGHTALYWYRQSLGQGLEFLIYFQGNSAPDKSGLPSDRFSAERTGGSVSTLTIQRTQQEDSAVYLCASSLALAGFGSGANVLTFGAGSRLTVL.

This chain links TRBV15 with TRBJ1-4, with D possibly TRBD1 on 6 matching bases. The CDR3 has 15 residues. Germline V lookup: CDR1 LNHNV, CDR2 YYDKDF (reference sequence). Trimming took off 3 bases at V and 4 bases at J, with 12 bases between the two ends. The CDR3 protein is CATSRRTAFNEKLFF. DNA of the CDR3: TGTGCCACCAGCAGGCGGACAGCGTTTAATGAAAAACTGTTTTTT. Full variable domain (missing parts from reference TRBV15 and TRBJ1-4): DAMVIQNPRYQVTQFGKPVTLSCSQTLNHNVMYWYQQKSSQAPKLLFHYYDKDFNNEADTPDNFQSRRPNTSFCFLDIRSPGLGDTAMYLCATSRRTAFNEKLFFGSGTQLSVL.

This clonotype was seen more than once but under ten times. The chain links TRBV5-5 to TRBJ2-7; 10 nucleotides align to TRBD2. The germline V gene has CDR1 SGHKS and CDR2 YYEKEE (reference sequence). J lost 4 bases, V lost 0 bases, and 4 bases had no gene match. The CDR3 runs to 15 residues. CDR3: CASSLASGRAYEQYF. The CDR3 coding sequence is TGTGCCAGCAGCTTGGCCAGCGGGAGGGCGTACGAGCAGTACTTC. The full variable domain, completed using reference TRBV5-5 and TRBJ2-7, is DAGVTQSPTHLIKTRGQQVTLRCSPISGHKSVSWYQQVLGQGPQFIFQYYEKEERGRGNFPDRFSARQFPNYSSELNVNALLLGDSALYLCASSLASGRAYEQYFGPGTRLTVT.

This rearrangement joins TRBV4-1 to TRBJ1-2; the D is unclear. Germline V gives CDR1 MGHRA, CDR2 YSYEKL. V lost 1 base to trimming and J lost 2 bases, with 8 bases between them. This CDR3 is 14 amino acids long. The DNA of the CDR3 is TGCGCCAGCAGCCAAGGTCCCCAGAACTATGGCTACACCTTC. Its translation is CASSQGPQNYGYTF.

In its sample, this clonotype was seen a few times. The rearrangement joins TRBV12-3 or TRBV12-4 to TRBJ1-3; 10 bases line up with TRBD1. V shed 6 bases and J 4 bases; nucleotides not matched to a gene: 0. The CDR3 sequence is 13 residues long. The CDR3 region is CASRTGGGNTIYF. In DNA, the CDR3 is TGTGCCAGCAGGACAGGGGGCGGAAACACCATATATTTT.

This clonotype was observed many times. This rearrangement joins TRBV2 to TRBJ2-5; D perhaps matches TRBD1 (6 bases). This CDR3 region has 13 residues. Trimming shortened V by 6 bases and J by 2 bases, and 10 bases separated the two germline ends. Germline V gene sequence: CDR1 SNHLY, CDR2 FYNNEI. CDR3 in DNA: TGTGCCAGCAGAACAGGGCGACAAGAGACCCAGTACTTC. This codes for CASRTGRQETQYF.